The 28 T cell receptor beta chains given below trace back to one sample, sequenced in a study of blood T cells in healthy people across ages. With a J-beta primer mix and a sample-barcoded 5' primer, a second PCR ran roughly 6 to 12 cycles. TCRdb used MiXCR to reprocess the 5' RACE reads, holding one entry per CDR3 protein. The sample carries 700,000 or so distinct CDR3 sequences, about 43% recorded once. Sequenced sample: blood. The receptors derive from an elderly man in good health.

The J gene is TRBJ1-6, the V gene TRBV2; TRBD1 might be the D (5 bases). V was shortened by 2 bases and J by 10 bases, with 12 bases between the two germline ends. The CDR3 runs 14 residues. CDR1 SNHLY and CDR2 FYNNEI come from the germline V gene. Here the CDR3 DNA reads TGTGCCAGCAGTGAAAGGCCCGGGGACTCACCCCTCCACTTT. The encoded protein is CASSERPGDSPLHF.

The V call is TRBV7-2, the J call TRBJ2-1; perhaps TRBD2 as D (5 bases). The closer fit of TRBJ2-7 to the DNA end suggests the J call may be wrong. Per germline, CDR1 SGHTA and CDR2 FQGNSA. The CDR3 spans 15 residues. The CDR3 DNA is TGTGCCAGCAGCCAAACTCGGGGATCCTACAATGAGCAGTACTTC. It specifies CASSQTRGSYNEQYF.

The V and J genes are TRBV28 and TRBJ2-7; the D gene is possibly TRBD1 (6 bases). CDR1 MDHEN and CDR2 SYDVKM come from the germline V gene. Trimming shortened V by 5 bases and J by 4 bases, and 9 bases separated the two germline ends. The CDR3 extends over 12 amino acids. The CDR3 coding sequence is TGTGCCAGCAGTACGACAGGTTACGAGCAGTACTTC. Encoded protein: CASSTTGYEQYF.

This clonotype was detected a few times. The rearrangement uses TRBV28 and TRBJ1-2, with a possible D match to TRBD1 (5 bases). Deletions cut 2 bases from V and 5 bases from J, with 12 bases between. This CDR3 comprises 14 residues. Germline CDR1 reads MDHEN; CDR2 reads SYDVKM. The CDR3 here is CASSLNQGHYGYTF. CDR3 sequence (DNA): TGTGCCAGCAGTTTAAACCAGGGCCATTATGGCTACACCTTC.

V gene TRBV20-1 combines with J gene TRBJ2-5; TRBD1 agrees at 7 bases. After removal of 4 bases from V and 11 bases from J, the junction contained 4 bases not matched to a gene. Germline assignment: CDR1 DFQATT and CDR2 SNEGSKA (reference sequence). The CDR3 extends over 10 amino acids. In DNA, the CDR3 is TGCAGTGCTAACAGGGGTGAGCAGTACTTC. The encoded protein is CSANRGEQYF.

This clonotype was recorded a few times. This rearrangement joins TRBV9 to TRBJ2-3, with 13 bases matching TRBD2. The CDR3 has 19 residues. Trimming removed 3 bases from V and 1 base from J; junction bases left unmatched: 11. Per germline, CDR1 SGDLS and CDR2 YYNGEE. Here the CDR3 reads CASSARTSGGRARTDTQYF. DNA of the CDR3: TGTGCCAGCAGCGCCCGGACTAGCGGGGGCCGCGCTCGCACAGATACGCAGTATTTT.

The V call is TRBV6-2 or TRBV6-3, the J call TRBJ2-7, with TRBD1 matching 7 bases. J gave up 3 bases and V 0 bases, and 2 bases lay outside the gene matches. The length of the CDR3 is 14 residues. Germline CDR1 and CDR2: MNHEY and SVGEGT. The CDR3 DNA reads TGTGCCAGCAGTTACTCCGGGACAGTCTACGAGCAGTACTTC. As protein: CASSYSGTVYEQYF.

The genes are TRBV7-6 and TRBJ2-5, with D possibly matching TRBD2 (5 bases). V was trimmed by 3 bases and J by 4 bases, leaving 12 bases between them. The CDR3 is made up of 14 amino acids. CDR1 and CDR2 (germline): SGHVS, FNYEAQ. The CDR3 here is CASSFESRGETQYF. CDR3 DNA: TGTGCCAGCAGCTTTGAAAGTCGGGGAGAGACCCAGTACTTC.

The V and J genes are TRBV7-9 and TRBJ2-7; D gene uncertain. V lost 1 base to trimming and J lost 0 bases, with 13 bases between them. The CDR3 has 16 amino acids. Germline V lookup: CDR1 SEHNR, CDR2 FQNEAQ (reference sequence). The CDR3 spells CASSLETPNYSYEQYF. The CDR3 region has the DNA TGTGCCAGCAGCTTAGAAACACCGAATTACTCCTACGAGCAGTACTTC.

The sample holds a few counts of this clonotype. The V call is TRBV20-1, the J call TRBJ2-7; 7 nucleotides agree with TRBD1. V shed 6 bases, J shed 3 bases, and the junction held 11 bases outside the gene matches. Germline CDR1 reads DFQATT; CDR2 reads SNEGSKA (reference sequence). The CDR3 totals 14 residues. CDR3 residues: CSAPLQGIVYEQYF. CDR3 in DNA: TGCAGTGCCCCCTTACAGGGGATAGTCTACGAGCAGTACTTC.

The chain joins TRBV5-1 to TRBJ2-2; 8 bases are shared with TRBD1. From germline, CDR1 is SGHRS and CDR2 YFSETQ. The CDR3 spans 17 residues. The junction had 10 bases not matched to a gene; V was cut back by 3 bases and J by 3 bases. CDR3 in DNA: TGCGCCAGCAGCTCGCGCGCAAACAGGGGGGACACCGGGGAGCTGTTTTTT. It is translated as CASSSRANRGDTGELFF.

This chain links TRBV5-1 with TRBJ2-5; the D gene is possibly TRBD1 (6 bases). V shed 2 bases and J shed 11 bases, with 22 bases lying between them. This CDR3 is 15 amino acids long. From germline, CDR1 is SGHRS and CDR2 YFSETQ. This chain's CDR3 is CASSFGQGSHNEQYF. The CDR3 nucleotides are TGCGCCAGCAGCTTCGGCCAGGGGAGCCACAATGAGCAGTACTTC.

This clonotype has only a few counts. The CDR3 DNA reads TGTGCCAGCAGTTACGATCGGGTGACACCTCCTTATCAGCCCCAGCATTTT. Translated, it gives CASSYDRVTPPYQPQHF. J is TRBJ1-5 and V is TRBV6-2 or TRBV6-3; D gene unclear. CDR1 MNHEY and CDR2 SVGEGT come from the germline V gene. The V end lost 2 bases, the J end lost 5 bases, and 19 bases lay between the germline ends. This CDR3 comprises 17 residues.

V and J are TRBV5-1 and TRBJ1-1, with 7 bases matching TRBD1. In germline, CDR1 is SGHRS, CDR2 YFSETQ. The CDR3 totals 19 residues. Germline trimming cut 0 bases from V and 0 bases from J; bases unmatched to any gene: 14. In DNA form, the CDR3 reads TGCGCCAGCAGCTTGGCCGGAGGGGGCGGCAGCCGAATGAACACTGAAGCTTTCTTT. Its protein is CASSLAGGGGSRMNTEAFF.

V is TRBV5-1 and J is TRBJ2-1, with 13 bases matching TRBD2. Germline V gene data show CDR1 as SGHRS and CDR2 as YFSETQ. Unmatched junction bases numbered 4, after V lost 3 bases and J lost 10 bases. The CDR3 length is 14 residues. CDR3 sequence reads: CASSSGTSGMEQFF. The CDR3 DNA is TGCGCCAGCAGCTCCGGGACTAGCGGGATGGAGCAGTTCTTC.

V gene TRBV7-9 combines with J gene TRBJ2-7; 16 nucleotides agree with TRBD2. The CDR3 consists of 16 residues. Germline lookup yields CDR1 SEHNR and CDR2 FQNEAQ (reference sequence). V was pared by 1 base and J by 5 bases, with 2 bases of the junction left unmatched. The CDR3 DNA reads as TGTGCCAGCAGCTTAGAAGGGACTAGCGGGAGGGACGAGCAGTACTTC. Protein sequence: CASSLEGTSGRDEQYF. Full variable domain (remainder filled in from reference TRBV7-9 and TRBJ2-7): DTGVSQNPRHKITKRGQNVTFRCDPISEHNRLYWYRQTLGQGPEFLTYFQNEAQLEKSRLLSDRFSAERPKGSFSTLEIQRTEQGDSAMYLCASSLEGTSGRDEQYFGPGTRLTVT.

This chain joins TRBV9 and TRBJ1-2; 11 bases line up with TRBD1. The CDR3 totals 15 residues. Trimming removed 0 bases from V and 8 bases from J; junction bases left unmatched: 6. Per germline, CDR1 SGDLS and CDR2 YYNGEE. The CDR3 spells CASSVVIGTGGGYTF. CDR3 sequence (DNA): TGTGCCAGCAGCGTAGTTATAGGGACAGGGGGAGGCTACACCTTC.

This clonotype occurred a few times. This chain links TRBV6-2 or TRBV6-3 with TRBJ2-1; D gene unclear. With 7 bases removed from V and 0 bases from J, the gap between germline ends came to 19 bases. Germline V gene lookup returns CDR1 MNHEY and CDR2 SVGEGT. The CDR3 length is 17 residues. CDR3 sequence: CASTVSSVKVSYNEQFF. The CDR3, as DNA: TGTGCCAGCACTGTCTCGTCGGTGAAGGTCTCCTACAATGAGCAGTTCTTC.

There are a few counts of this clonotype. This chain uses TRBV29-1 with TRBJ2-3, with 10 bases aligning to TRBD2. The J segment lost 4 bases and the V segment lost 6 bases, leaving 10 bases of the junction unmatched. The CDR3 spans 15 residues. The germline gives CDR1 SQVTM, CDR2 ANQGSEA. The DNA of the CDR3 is TGCAGCGTCCTAAGCGGGGGGGCCGGAGCAGATACGCAGTATTTT. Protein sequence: CSVLSGGAGADTQYF.

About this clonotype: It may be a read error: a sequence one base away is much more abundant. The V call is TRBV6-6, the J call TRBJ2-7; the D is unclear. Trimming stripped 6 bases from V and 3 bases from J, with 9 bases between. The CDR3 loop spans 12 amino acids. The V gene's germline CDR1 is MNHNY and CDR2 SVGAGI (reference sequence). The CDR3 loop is CASRSQLYEQYF. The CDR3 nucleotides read TGTGCCAGCAGGTCGCAGCTCTACGAGCAGTACTTC.

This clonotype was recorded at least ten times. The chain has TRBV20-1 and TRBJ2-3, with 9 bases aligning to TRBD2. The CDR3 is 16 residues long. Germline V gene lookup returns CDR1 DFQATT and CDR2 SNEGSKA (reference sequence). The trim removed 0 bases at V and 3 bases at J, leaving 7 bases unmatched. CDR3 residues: CSARDPGSGRTDTQYF. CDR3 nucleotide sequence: TGCAGTGCTAGAGATCCTGGTAGCGGGAGAACAGATACGCAGTATTTT.

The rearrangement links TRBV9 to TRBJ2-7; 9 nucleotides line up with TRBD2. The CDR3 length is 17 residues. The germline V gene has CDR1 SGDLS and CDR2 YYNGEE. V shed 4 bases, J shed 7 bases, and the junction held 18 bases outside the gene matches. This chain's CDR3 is CASSSPTGTSLLNEQYF. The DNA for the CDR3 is TGTGCCAGCAGCTCCCCGACCGGGACTAGCCTTCTCAATGAGCAGTACTTC.

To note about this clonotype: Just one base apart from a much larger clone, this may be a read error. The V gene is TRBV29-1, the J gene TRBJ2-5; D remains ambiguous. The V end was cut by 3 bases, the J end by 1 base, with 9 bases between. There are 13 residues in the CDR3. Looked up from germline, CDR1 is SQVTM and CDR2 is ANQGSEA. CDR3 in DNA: TGCAGCGTTGATTTGCTAAGCCAAGAGACCCAGTACTTC. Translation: CSVDLLSQETQYF.

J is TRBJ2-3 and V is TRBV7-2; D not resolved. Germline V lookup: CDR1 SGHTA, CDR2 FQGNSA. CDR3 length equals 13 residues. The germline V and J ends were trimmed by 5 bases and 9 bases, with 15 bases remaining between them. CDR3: CASSPMTQATQYF. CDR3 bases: TGTGCCAGCAGCCCAATGACGCAAGCGACGCAGTATTTT. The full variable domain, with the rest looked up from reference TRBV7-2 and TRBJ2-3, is GAGVSQSPSNKVTEKGKDVELRCDPISGHTALYWYRQSLGQGLEFLIYFQGNSAPDKSGLPSDRFSAERTGGSVSTLTIQRTQQEDSAVYLCASSPMTQATQYFGPGTRLTVL.

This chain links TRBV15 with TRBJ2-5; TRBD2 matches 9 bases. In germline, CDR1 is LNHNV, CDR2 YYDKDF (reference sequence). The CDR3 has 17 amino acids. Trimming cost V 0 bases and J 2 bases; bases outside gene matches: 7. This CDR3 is CATSRDTLAGIQETQYF. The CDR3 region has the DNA TGTGCCACCAGCAGAGATACTCTAGCGGGGATACAAGAGACCCAGTACTTC.

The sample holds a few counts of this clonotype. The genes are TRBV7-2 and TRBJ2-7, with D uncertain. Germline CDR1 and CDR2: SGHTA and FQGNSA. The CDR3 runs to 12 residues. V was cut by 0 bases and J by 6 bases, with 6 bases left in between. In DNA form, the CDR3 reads TGTGCCAGCAGCTTAGCAAGGGCCGAGCAGTACTTC. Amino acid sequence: CASSLARAEQYF.

This CDR3 reads CASSLVREGPGDTQYF. The CDR3 nucleotides read TGCGCCAGCAGCTTGGTGCGGGAGGGCCCAGGAGATACGCAGTATTTT. The rearrangement uses TRBV5-1 and TRBJ2-3; 9 nucleotides line up with TRBD2. V lost 0 bases to trimming and J lost 5 bases; unmatched junction nucleotides: 7. The germline CDR1 and CDR2 sequences are SGHRS and YFSETQ. This CDR3 has 16 residues.

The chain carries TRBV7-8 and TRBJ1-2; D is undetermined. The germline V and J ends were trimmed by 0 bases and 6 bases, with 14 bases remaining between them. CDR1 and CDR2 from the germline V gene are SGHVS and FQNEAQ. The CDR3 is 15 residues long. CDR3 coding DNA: TGTGCCAGCAGCTTAGCCCCCCATCCTGTGGATGGCTACACCTTC. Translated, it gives CASSLAPHPVDGYTF.